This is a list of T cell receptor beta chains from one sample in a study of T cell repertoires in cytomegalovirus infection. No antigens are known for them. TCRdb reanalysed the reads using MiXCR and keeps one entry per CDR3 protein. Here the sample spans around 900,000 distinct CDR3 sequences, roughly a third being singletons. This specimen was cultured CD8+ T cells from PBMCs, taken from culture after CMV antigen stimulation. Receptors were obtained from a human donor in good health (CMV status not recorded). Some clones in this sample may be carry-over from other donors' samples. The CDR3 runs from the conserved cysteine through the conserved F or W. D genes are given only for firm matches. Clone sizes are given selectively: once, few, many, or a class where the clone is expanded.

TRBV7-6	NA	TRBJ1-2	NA	CASSIDRSLNYGYTF	TGTGCCAGCAGCATAGACAGAAGCCTTAACTATGGCTACACCTTC
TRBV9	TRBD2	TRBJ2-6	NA	CASSVPLAASSGANVLTF	TGTGCCAGCAGCGTTCCACTAGCGGCAAGCTCTGGGGCCAACGTCCTGACTTTC
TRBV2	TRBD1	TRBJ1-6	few	CASSGQGFSYNSPLHF	TGTGCCAGCAGCGGACAGGGTTTTTCCTATAATTCACCCCTCCACTTT
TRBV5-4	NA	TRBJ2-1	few	CASSRGGITGGPLDEQFF	TGTGCCAGCAGCCGGGGGGGAATTACAGGGGGCCCGTTGGATGAGCAGTTCTTC
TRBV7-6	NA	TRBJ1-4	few	CASSPTRGLEKLFF	TGTGCCAGCAGCCCTACCAGGGGACTTGAAAAACTGTTTTTT
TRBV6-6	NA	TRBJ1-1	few	CASSYVTGDTEAFF	TGTGCCAGCAGTTATGTTACGGGGGACACTGAAGCTTTCTTT
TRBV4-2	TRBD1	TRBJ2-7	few	CASSGPGTEIEQYF	TGTGCCAGCAGCGGCCCCGGGACAGAGATCGAGCAGTACTTC
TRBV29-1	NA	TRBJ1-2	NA	CSVDRGPSNYGYTF	TGCAGCGTTGACAGGGGACCCTCTAACTATGGCTACACCTTC
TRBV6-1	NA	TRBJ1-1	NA	CASSEQDYYTEAFF	TGTGCCAGCAGTGAACAGGATTACTACACTGAAGCTTTCTTT
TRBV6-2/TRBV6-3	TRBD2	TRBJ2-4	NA	CASTSGGGENIQYF	TGTGCCAGCACCTCGGGGGGAGGGGAAAACATTCAGTACTTC
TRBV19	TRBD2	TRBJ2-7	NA	CASSMTSGGHEQYF	TGTGCCAGTAGTATGACCAGCGGGGGACACGAGCAGTACTTC
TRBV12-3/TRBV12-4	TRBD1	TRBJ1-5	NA	CASSPPGTGTDQPQHF	TGTGCCAGCAGTCCCCCCGGGACAGGGACTGATCAGCCCCAGCATTTT
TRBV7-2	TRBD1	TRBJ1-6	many	CASSLLGQDSSYNSPLHF	TGTGCCAGCAGCCTGCTGGGACAGGATAGCTCCTATAATTCACCCCTCCACTTT
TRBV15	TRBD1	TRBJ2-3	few	CATSKDRAGDTQYF	TGTGCCACCAGCAAGGACAGGGCTGGAGATACGCAGTATTTT
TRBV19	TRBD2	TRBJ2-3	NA	CASSIDSGGPTDTQYF	TGTGCCAGTAGTATCGATAGCGGGGGGCCCACAGATACGCAGTATTTT
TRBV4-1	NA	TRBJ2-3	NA	CASSQELDTQYF	TGCGCCAGCAGCCAAGAACTAGATACGCAGTATTTT
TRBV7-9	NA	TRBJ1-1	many	CASSRPPGRGSMNTEAFF	TGTGCCAGCAGCCGTCCACCGGGCAGGGGCTCAATGAACACTGAAGCTTTCTTT
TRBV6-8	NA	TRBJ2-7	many	CASSILADSYSYEQYF	TGTGCCAGCAGTATCCTCGCGGACTCCTACTCCTACGAGCAGTACTTC
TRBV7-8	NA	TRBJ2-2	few	CAEVDYNTGELFF	TGTGCCGAGGTGGACTATAACACCGGGGAGCTGTTTTTT
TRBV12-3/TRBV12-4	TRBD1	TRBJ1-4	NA	CASSSRGVDEKLFF	TGTGCCAGCAGTTCCAGGGGGGTTGATGAAAAACTGTTTTTT
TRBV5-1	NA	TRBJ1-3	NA	CASSSDPDRSSGNTIYF	TGCGCCAGCAGCAGCGACCCGGACCGTAGCTCTGGAAACACCATATATTTT
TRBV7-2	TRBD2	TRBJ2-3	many	CASSYTSGGPDTQYF	TGTGCCAGCAGTTACACTAGCGGGGGGCCAGATACGCAGTATTTT
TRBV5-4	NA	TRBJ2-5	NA	CASSLGWREEETQYF	TGTGCCAGCAGCTTGGGCTGGAGGGAAGAAGAGACCCAGTACTTC
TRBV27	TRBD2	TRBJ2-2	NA	CASSPGTSGGIGTGELFF	TGTGCCAGCAGTCCAGGGACTAGCGGGGGAATAGGGACCGGGGAGCTGTTTTTT
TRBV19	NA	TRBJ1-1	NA	CASSNRKDTEAFF	TGTGCCAGTAGTAATCGAAAGGACACTGAAGCTTTCTTT
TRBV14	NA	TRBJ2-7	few	CASSPAVGTYEQYF	TGTGCCAGCAGCCCAGCCGTGGGGACCTACGAGCAGTACTTC
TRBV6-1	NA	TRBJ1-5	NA	CASSEGDAGYQPQHF	TGTGCCAGCAGTGAAGGGGACGCTGGGTATCAGCCCCAGCATTTT
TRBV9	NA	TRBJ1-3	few	CASSGQTKGNTIYF	TGTGCCAGCAGCGGACAGACCAAAGGAAACACCATATATTTT
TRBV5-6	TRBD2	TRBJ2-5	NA	CASSLIRGVLETQYF	TGTGCCAGCAGCTTGATTCGGGGGGTCTTGGAGACCCAGTACTTC